These 19 T cell receptor beta chains were all obtained from the same sample, sequenced in a study of T cells in Graves' hyperthyroidism and ophthalmopathy. Template material for amplifying TCR beta CDR3 regions consisted of RNA transcripts. Carried out on the TCR CDR3, a first-round RT-PCR used the HTBI primer set. One entry per CDR3 protein results from TCRdb running MiXCR on the multiplex PCR reads. The table shows fewer than 500,000 distinct CDR3 sequences, with around 15% occurring only once. The sequenced sample consisted of blood. These receptors originate from a man between 18 and 35 years old with Graves' ophthalmopathy.

This chain joins TRBV6-6 and TRBJ2-2; no firm D call. Trimming cost V 0 bases and J 6 bases, with 11 bases left between them. The germline gives CDR1 MNHNY, CDR2 SVGAGI (reference sequence). The CDR3 runs to 15 residues. The CDR3 DNA sequence: TGTGCCAGCAGTTACTCGGACCATCTCCCCGGGGAGCTGTTTTTT. The encoded protein is CASSYSDHLPGELFF.

The CDR3 reads CASSPGQGAGWGTEAFF. CDR3 DNA: TGTGCCAGCAGCCCTGGACAGGGGGCTGGTTGGGGCACTGAAGCTTTCTTT. The chain carries TRBV4-2 and TRBJ1-1; 11 bases are shared with TRBD1. The CDR3 sequence is 17 residues long. V trimming: 4 bases; J trimming: 4 bases; junction bases outside the gene matches: 11. Germline CDR1 is LGHNA and CDR2 is YNFKEQ.

This clonotype was counted many times. The V and J genes are TRBV5-1 and TRBJ2-3; 7 bases fit TRBD2. Germline values: CDR1 SGHRS, CDR2 YFSETQ. The CDR3 runs to 17 residues. V gave up 0 bases and J gave up 2 bases; unmatched junction bases: 9. CDR3 in amino acids: CASSLVAGVLITDTQYF. The CDR3 DNA is TGCGCCAGCAGCTTGGTGGCGGGAGTCCTCATCACAGATACGCAGTATTTT.

This clonotype was seen many times. The CDR3 loop is CASRPSSGRRKTQYF. Here the CDR3 DNA reads TGTGCCAGCAGACCTTCTAGCGGGAGGCGAAAGACCCAGTACTTC. The chain joins TRBV12-3 or TRBV12-4 to TRBJ2-5; 11 positions agree with TRBD2. The V gene end was trimmed by 6 bases and the J gene end by 6 bases; junction bases not matched to a gene: 9. The length of the CDR3 is 15 residues.

This clonotype was seen many times. V and J are TRBV20-1 and TRBJ2-7, with unresolved D. Trimming pared 4 bases from V and 4 bases from J, leaving 8 bases between. Germline CDR1 is DFQATT and CDR2 is SNEGSKA (reference sequence). The CDR3 is made up of 11 amino acids. CDR3 sequence (DNA): TGCAGTGCTACGTTGAATTACGAGCAGTACTTC. It encodes CSATLNYEQYF.

This clonotype was seen many times. The J gene is TRBJ1-1, the V gene TRBV11-3; D is unresolved. Germline loops: CDR1 SGHNT, CDR2 YENEEA. Between the trimmed V and J ends, which lost 5 bases and 7 bases, there was a span of 11 bases. The CDR3 consists of 12 residues. The CDR3 region has the DNA TGTGCCAGCAGCCCTCGGTCGAGTGAAGCTTTCTTT. Its translation: CASSPRSSEAFF. The full variable domain, rest sourced from reference TRBV11-3 and TRBJ1-1, is EAGVVQSPRYKIIEKKQPVAFWCNPISGHNTLYWYLQNLGQGPELLIRYENEEAVDDSQLPKDRFSAERLKGVDSTLKIQPAELGDSAVYLCASSPRSSEAFFGQGTRLTVV.

The chain employs TRBV9 and TRBJ2-3, with D perhaps given as TRBD1 or TRBD2 (6 bases each). V gave up 4 bases and J gave up 5 bases, with 17 bases separating them. The CDR3 totals 15 residues. Germline V lookup: CDR1 SGDLS, CDR2 YYNGEE. Written as DNA, the CDR3 is TGTGCCAGCAGCCTAGTGGGGGGCCGCGGAGATACGCAGTATTTT. This translates into CASSLVGGRGDTQYF.

This clonotype has at least ten counts. The V call is TRBV30, the J call TRBJ1-4; D unresolved. V shed 4 bases and J shed 8 bases, with 11 bases lying between them. This CDR3 is built from 12 residues. Germline lookup yields CDR1 GTSNPN and CDR2 SVGIG (reference sequence). CDR3 in DNA: TGTGCCTGGAACCTCTCGAGGGAAAAACTGTTTTTT. Protein sequence: CAWNLSREKLFF. Variable domain in full (rest from reference TRBV30 and TRBJ1-4): SQTIHQWPATLVQPVGSPLSLECTVEGTSNPNLYWYRQAAGRGLQLLFYSVGIGQISSEVPQNLSASRPQDRQFILSSKKLLLSDSGFYLCAWNLSREKLFFGSGTQLSVL.

This clonotype appeared many times. The chain links TRBV5-1 to TRBJ1-3, with 7 positions matching TRBD1. The V and J ends lost 0 bases and 4 bases, in that order; junction bases with no gene match: 4. Germline V gene data show CDR1 as SGHRS and CDR2 as YFSETQ. The CDR3 has 15 amino acids. This chain's CDR3 is CASSLAGGPGNTIYF. Here the CDR3 DNA reads TGCGCCAGCAGCTTGGCAGGGGGGCCAGGAAACACCATATATTTT.

In this sample, this clonotype turned up many times. The chain links TRBV7-6 to TRBJ1-2; TRBD1 matches 7 bases. Per germline, CDR1 SGHVS and CDR2 FNYEAQ. The CDR3 covers 14 residues. The V gene end was trimmed by 5 bases and the J gene end by 4 bases; junction bases not matched to a gene: 7. This CDR3 is CASSLGDSIYGYTF. The CDR3 region has the DNA TGTGCCAGCAGCCTGGGGGACAGTATCTATGGCTACACCTTC.

In the case of this clonotype: A read error may be the cause here, since a much bigger clone is one base away. The chain combines TRBV3-1 with TRBJ2-1; D is uncertain. The germline V gene has CDR1 LGHDT and CDR2 YNNKEL (reference sequence). The ends were cut back, 2 bases at V and 0 bases at J, with 5 bases in the middle. This CDR3 is 14 amino acids long. The CDR3 bases are TGTGCCAGCAGCCAAACCGGCTCCTACAATGAGCAGTTCTTC. Protein: CASSQTGSYNEQFF.

This clonotype was seen ten or more times. The chain is built from TRBV5-1 and TRBJ2-7, with TRBD1 matching 9 bases. Per germline, CDR1 SGHRS and CDR2 YFSETQ. The CDR3 runs 15 residues. V dropped 4 bases and J dropped 1; count of bases not matched to a gene: 6. The CDR3 reads CASSHRDRDSYEQYF. For the CDR3, the DNA is TGCGCCAGCAGCCACAGGGACAGGGATTCCTACGAGCAGTACTTC.

This clonotype was seen many times. This chain uses TRBV2 with TRBJ2-1; 7 bases align to TRBD1. The junction had 1 base not matched to a gene; V was cut back by 5 bases and J by 6 bases. CDR1 and CDR2 from the germline V gene are SNHLY and FYNNEI. This CDR3 has 12 residues. The CDR3 bases are TGTGCCAGCAGTAACAGGGGCAATGAGCAGTTCTTC. Residues: CASSNRGNEQFF.

This clonotype has just a few counts. The chain employs TRBV27 and TRBJ2-1; TRBD2 matches at 7 bases. The V and J ends lost 1 base and 6 bases, in that order; junction bases with no gene match: 9. This CDR3 region has 16 residues. The V gene's germline CDR1 is MNHEY and CDR2 SMNVEV (reference sequence). The CDR3 bases are TGTGCCAGCAGTTTATTAGGGAGGGCGACTATCAATGAGCAGTTCTTC. Its translation: CASSLLGRATINEQFF.

This clonotype was counted a few times. The rearrangement uses TRBV11-2 and TRBJ1-6; the D gene is possibly TRBD1 (5 bases). With 2 bases removed from V and 9 bases from J, the gap between germline ends came to 14 bases. CDR3 size: 15 residues. Germline loops: CDR1 SGHAT, CDR2 FQNNGV. The CDR3 region is CASSLQGIIGSPLHF. The CDR3 DNA reads TGTGCCAGCAGCTTACAGGGAATCATTGGTTCACCCCTCCACTTT.

In this sample, this clonotype turned up many times. This chain uses TRBV7-8 with TRBJ2-1; 9 bases are a match to TRBD1. Germline-derived CDR1 and CDR2 are SGHVS and FQNEAQ. J lost 3 bases, V lost 2 bases, and 11 bases had no gene match. This CDR3 region has 18 residues. CDR3 sequence (DNA): TGTGCCAGCAGCTTAACGCCGGACAGGGGTAGTAGCTACAATGAGCAGTTCTTC. Encoded protein: CASSLTPDRGSSYNEQFF.

The V call is TRBV15, the J call TRBJ1-3; D not certain. V lost 6 bases and J lost 0, with 12 bases in between. Germline V lookup: CDR1 LNHNV, CDR2 YYDKDF (reference sequence). This CDR3 has 15 residues. In DNA, the CDR3 is TGTGCCACCAGTCAAACAGTGAACTCTGGAAACACCATATATTTT. Its translation is CATSQTVNSGNTIYF.

Notes on this clonotype: The conserved phenylalanine or tryptophan is not found at the CDR3 terminus, so this likely reflects a read error. The rearrangement joins TRBV12-5 to TRBJ2-7; tentatively, D is TRBD1 (6 bases). The CDR3 has 12 residues. Trimming shortened V by 6 bases and J by 0 bases, and 6 bases separated the two germline ends. CDR1 LGHNT and CDR2 FRNRAP come from the germline V gene. The CDR3 sequence: CASGDSSYEQYL. CDR3 bases: TGTGCTAGTGGGGACAGCTCCTACGAGCAGTACCTC.

Points on this clonotype: A much larger clonotype is one base distant, so this may be a read error. J is TRBJ1-2 and V is TRBV3-1; 12 nucleotides align to TRBD1. This CDR3 is 15 amino acids long. The trim removed 3 bases at V and 7 bases at J, leaving 6 bases unmatched. Germline V gene lookup returns CDR1 LGHDT and CDR2 YNNKEL (reference sequence). The CDR3 is CASSQGDRGQGGYTF. The CDR3 bases are TGTGCCAGCAGCCAGGGGGACAGGGGGCAAGGTGGCTACACCTTC.